This T cell receptor (beta chain) was obtained from a study of cytomegalovirus exposure and HLA in healthy donors. Whole-study findings and limits: When analyzed later, a missense DCLRE1C variant was found to be linked to TCR beta V- and J-gene trimming.

This PCR relied on a set of 60 Vbeta primers and 13 Jbeta primers. Clones were read by immunoSEQ multiplex PCR, and TCRdb kept only the in-frame ones, dropping some. The sample contains 190,000 or so clones, around 79% of which appear only once. Germline assignment: CDR1 SGHRS and CDR2 YFSETQ. The CDR3 length is 14 residues. V lost 4 bases, J lost 3 bases, and 6 bases stayed unmatched. To note about this clone: Its antigen is unidentified.

The receptor's source is a male donor in good health and CMV-seropositive. Sequencing was carried out using PBMCs. V and J are TRBV5-1 and TRBJ2-5; 7 bases line up with TRBD1. As DNA, the CDR3 is TGCGCCAGCAGCCCGGGACAGATTGAAGAGACCCAGTACTTC. As protein: CASSPGQIEETQYF.